This TCR beta chain was documented in a study of cytomegalovirus exposure and HLA in healthy donors. V gave up 5 bases and J gave up 4 bases, with 10 bases separating them. In germline, CDR1 is MNHEY, CDR2 SVGAGI. The CDR3 covers 13 residues. PCR was performed using 60 Vbeta and 13 Jbeta primers. Assay used: immunoSEQ multiplex PCR; TCRdb lists only in-frame clones, some missing. The repertoire includes about 84,000 clones, more than 80% of them detected once, and 2% to 2.5% sits in the top ten. Sample: PBMCs. The chain combines TRBV6-5 with TRBJ2-3; D perhaps matches TRBD2 (6 bases). This receptor was obtained from a young man in good health and CMV-seronegative. This CDR3 is CASSPTRADTQYF. In DNA form, the CDR3 reads TGTGCCAGCAGTCCGACTAGGGCAGATACGCAGTATTTT.